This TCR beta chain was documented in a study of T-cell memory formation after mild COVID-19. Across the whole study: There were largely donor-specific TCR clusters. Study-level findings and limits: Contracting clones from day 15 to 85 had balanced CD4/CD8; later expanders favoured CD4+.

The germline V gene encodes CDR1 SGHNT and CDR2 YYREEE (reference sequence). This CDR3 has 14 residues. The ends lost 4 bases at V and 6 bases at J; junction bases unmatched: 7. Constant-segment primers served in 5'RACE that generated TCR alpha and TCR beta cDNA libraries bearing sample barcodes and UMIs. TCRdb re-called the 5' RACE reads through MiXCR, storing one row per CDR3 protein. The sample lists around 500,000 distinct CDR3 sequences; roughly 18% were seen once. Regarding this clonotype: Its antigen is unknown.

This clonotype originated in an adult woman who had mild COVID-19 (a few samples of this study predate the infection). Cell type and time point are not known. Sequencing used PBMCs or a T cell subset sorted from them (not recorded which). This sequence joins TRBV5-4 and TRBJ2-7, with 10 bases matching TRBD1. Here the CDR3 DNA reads TGTGCCAGCAGCGCTTCCGGGACAGGGGTCGAGCAGTACTTC. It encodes CASSASGTGVEQYF.